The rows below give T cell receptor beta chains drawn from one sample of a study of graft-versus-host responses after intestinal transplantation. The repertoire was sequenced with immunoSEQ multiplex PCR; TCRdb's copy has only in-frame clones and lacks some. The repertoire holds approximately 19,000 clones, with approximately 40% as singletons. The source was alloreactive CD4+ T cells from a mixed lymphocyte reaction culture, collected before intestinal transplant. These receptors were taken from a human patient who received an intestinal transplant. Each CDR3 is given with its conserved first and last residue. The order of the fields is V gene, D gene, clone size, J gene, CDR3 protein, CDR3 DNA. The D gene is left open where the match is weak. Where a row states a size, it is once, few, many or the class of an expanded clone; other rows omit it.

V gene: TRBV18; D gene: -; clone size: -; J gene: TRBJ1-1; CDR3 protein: CASSPPGVREAFF; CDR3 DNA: TGTGCCAGCTCACCACCGGGAGTGAGGGAGGCTTTCTTT
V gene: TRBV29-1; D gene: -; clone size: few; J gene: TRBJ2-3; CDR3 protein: CSVGDGRRATTQYF; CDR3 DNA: TGCAGCGTTGGCGACGGAAGGCGGGCTACTACGCAGTATTTT
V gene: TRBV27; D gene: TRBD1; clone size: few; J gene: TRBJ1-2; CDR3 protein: CASSLSYRGGGYTF; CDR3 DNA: TGTGCCAGCAGCCTTAGCTACAGGGGGGGTGGCTACACCTTC
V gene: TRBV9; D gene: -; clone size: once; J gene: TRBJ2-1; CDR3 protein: CASSEGTGYTGQFF; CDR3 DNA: TGTGCCAGCAGCGAAGGGACGGGGTATACGGGGCAGTTCTTC
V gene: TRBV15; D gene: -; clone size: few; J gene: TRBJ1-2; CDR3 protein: CATSRDSYRFDYGYTF; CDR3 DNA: TGTGCCACCAGCAGAGATTCTTATCGCTTCGACTATGGCTACACCTTC
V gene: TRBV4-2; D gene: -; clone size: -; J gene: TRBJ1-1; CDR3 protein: CASSQDLNRVTEAFF; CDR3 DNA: TGTGCCAGCAGCCAAGATTTAAATAGGGTGACTGAAGCTTTCTTT
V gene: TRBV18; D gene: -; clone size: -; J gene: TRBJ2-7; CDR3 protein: CASSPPGRIGYEQYF; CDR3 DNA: TGTGCCAGCTCACCACCGGGTCGCATCGGTTACGAGCAGTACTTC
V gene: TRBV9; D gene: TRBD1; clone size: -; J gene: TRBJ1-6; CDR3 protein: CASSAGTGGNSPLHF; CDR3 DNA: TGTGCCAGCAGCGCGGGGACAGGGGGTAATTCACCCCTCCACTTT
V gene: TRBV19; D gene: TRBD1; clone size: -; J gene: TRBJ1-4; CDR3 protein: CASHRDRNEKLFF; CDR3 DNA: TGTGCCAGTCACCGGGACAGGAATGAAAAACTGTTTTTT
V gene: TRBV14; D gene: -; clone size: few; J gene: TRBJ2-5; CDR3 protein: CASSQFRIEGWKTQYF; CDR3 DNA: TGTGCCAGCAGCCAATTTAGAATCGAGGGCTGGAAGACCCAGTACTTC
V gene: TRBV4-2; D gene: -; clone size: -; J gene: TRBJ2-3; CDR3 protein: CASSLRYPSTDTQYF; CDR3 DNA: TGTGCCAGCAGCCTTAGATACCCTAGCACAGATACGCAGTATTTT
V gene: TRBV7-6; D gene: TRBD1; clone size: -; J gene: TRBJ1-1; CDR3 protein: CASSPRTGDTNTEAFF; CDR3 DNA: TGTGCCAGCAGCCCACGGACAGGGGACACGAACACTGAAGCTTTCTTT
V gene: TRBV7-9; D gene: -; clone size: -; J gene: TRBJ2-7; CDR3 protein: CASSLGPDEQYF; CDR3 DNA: TGTGCCAGCAGCTTAGGTCCGGACGAGCAGTACTTC
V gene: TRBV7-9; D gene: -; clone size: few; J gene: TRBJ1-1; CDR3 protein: CASSLVSQSTTEAFF; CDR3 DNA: TGTGCCAGCAGCTTAGTGTCACAGTCTACCACTGAAGCTTTCTTT
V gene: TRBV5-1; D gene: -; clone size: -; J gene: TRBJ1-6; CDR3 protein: CASSLTTRSASPLHF; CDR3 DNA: TGCGCCAGCAGCTTAACTACCCGGTCGGCTTCACCCCTCCACTTT
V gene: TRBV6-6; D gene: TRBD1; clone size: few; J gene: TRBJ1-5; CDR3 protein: CASRPTGGNQPQHF; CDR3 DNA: TGTGCCAGCAGACCGACAGGGGGCAACCAGCCCCAGCATTTT
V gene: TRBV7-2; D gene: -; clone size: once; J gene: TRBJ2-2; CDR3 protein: CATSPQGLRGELFF; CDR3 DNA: TGTGCCACATCCCCCCAGGGCTTAAGGGGGGAGCTGTTTTTT
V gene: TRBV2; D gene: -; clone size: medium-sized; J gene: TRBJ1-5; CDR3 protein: CASSDVVAGLPQPQHF; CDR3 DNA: TGTGCCAGCAGTGACGTTGTCGCAGGGCTCCCCCAGCCCCAGCATTTT
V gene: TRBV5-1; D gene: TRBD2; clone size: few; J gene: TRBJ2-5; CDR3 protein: CASSFGGGPETQYF; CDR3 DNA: TGCGCCAGCAGCTTTGGCGGGGGGCCGGAGACCCAGTACTTC
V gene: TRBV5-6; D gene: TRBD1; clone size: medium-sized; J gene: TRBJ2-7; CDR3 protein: CASSIRDRGPHEDF; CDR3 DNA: TGTGCCAGCAGCATCCGGGACAGGGGGCCCCACGAAGACTTC
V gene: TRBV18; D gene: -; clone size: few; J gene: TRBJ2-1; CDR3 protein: CASSPPAGGVPLTGTSYNEQFF; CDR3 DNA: TGTGCCAGCTCACCACCGGCGGGCGGGGTCCCCCTGACGGGGACCTCCTACAATGAGCAGTTCTTC
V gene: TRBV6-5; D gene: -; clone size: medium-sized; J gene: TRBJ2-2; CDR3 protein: CASSSPPVTGELFF; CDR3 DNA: TGTGCCAGCAGTTCACCCCCCGTCACCGGGGAGCTGTTTTTT
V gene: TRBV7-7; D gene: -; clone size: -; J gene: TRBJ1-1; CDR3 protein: CASSLDRNTEAFF; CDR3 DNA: TGTGCCAGCAGCTTAGACCGGAACACTGAAGCTTTCTTT
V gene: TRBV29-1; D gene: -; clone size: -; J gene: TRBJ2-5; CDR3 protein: CSVGPGIETQYF; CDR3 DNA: TGCAGCGTTGGGCCAGGAATAGAGACCCAGTACTTC
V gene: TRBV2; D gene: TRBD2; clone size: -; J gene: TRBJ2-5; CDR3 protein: CASRRGGKETQYF; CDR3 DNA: TGTGCCAGCCGCCGGGGGGGGAAAGAGACCCAGTACTTC
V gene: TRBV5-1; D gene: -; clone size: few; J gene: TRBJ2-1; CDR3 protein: CASSLTYEQFF; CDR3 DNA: TGCGCCAGCAGCTTGACCTATGAGCAGTTCTTC
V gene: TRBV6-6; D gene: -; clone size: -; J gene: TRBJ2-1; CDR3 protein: CASSYVGYNEQFF; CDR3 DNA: TGTGCCAGCAGTTACGTGGGTTACAATGAGCAGTTCTTC
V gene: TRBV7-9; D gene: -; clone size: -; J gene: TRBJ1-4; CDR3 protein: CASANGRRNEKLFF; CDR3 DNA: TGTGCCAGCGCCAATGGGAGGAGAAATGAAAAACTGTTTTTT
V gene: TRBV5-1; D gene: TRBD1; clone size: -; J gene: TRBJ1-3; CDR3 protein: CASSLGGTRGYRNTIYF; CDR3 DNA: TGCGCCAGCAGCTTGGGCGGGACCAGGGGGTATCGAAACACCATATATTTT
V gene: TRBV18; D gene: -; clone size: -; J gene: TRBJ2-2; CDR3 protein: CASSLRATGDYTGELFF; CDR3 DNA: TGTGCCAGCTCACTAAGGGCGACGGGGGATTACACCGGGGAGCTGTTTTTT
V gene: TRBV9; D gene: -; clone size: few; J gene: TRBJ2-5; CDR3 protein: CASSTTQGGETQYF; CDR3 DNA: TGTGCCAGCAGCACAACGCAGGGGGGCGAGACCCAGTACTTC
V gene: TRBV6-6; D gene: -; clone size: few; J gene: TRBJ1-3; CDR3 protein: CASAVRLGGGNTIYF; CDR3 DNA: TGTGCCAGCGCAGTAAGGCTGGGCGGTGGAAACACCATATATTTT
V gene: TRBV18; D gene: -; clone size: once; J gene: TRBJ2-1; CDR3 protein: CASSPPRRDRSYNEQFF; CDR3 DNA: TGTGCCAGCTCACCACCCAGGAGGGATCGGTCCTACAATGAGCAGTTCTTC
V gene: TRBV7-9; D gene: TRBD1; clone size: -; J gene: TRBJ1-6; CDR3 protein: CASSQTGTRFSYNSPLHF; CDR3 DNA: TGTGCCAGCAGCCAGACAGGGACCCGATTCTCCTATAATTCACCCCTCCACTTT
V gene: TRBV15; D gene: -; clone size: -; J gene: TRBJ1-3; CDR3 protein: CATSRDLPGLGSGNTIYF; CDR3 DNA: TGTGCCACCAGCAGAGATTTACCGGGGTTGGGGTCTGGAAACACCATATATTTT
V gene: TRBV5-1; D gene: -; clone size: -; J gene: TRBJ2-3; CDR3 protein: CASSLKDTQYF; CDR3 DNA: TGCGCCAGCAGCTTGAAAGATACGCAGTATTTT
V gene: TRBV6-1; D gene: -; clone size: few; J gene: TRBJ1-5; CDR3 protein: CASSEHRVTSNQPQHF; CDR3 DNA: TGTGCCAGCAGTGAGCACCGAGTCACTAGCAATCAGCCCCAGCATTTT
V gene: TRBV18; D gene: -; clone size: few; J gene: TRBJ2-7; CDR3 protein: CASSPRDGFYEQYF; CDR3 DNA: TGTGCCAGCTCACCAAGGGACGGTTTCTACGAGCAGTACTTC
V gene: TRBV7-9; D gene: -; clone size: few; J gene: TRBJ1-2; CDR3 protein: CASSFGWRNYGYTF; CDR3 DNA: TGTGCCAGCAGCTTCGGCTGGCGAAACTATGGCTACACCTTC
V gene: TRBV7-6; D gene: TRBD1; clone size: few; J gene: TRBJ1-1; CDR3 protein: CASIRQGGTEAFF; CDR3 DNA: TGTGCCTCAATCAGACAGGGGGGCACTGAAGCTTTCTTT
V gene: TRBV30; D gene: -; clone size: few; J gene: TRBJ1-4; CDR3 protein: CAWSGTNEKLFF; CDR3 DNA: TGTGCCTGGAGTGGGACGAATGAAAAACTGTTTTTT
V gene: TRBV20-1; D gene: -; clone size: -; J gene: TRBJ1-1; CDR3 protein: CSARQRTEAFF; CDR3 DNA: TGCAGTGCTCGACAAAGAACTGAAGCTTTCTTT
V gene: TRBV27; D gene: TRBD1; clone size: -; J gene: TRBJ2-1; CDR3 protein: CASSLLQGGEQFF; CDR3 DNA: TGTGCCAGCAGTTTATTACAGGGGGGTGAGCAGTTCTTC
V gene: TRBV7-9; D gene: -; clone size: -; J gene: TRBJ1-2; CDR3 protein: CASTQFEAYGYTF; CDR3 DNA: TGTGCCAGCACCCAGTTCGAGGCCTATGGCTACACCTTC
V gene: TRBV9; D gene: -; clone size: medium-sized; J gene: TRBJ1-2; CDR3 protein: CASSPQGGQHNYGYTF; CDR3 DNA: TGTGCCAGCAGCCCCCAGGGCGGACAGCACAACTATGGCTACACCTTC
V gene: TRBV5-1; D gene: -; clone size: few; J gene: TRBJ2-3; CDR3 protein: CASSLGDRITDTQYF; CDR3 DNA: TGCGCCAGCAGCTTAGGAGACAGGATCACAGATACGCAGTATTTT
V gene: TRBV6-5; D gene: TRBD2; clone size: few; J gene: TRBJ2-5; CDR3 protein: CASSPRARGETQYF; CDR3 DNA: TGTGCCAGCAGTCCTCGCGCGCGGGGGGAGACCCAGTACTTC
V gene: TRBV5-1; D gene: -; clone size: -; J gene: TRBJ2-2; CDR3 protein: CASSLGVRGSNTGELFF; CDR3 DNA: TGCGCCAGCAGCTTGGGAGTCAGGGGCTCGAACACCGGGGAGCTGTTTTTT
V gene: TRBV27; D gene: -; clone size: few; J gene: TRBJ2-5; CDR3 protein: CASSYGPVETQYF; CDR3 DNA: TGTGCCAGCAGTTACGGGCCTGTTGAGACCCAGTACTTC
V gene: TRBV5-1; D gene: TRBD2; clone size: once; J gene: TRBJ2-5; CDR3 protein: CASRSGGGETQYF; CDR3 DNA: TGCGCCAGCAGGTCCGGGGGGGGAGAGACCCAGTACTTC
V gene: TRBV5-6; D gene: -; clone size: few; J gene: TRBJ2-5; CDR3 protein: CASSPGPARETQYF; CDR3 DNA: TGTGCCAGCAGCCCAGGGCCCGCCCGGGAGACCCAGTACTTC
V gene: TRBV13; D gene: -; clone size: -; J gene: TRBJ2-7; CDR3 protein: CASILGGSPYEQYF; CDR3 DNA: TGTGCCAGCATCCTCGGGGGATCACCTTACGAGCAGTACTTC
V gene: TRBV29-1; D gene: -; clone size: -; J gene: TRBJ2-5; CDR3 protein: CSAGGEETQYF; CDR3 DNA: TGCAGCGCAGGGGGGGAAGAGACCCAGTACTTC
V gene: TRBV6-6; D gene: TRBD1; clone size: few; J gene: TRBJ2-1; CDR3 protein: CASSYPRTGAHNEQFF; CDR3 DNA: TGTGCCAGCAGTTACCCCCGGACAGGGGCACACAATGAGCAGTTCTTC
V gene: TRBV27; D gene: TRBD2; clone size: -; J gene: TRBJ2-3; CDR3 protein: CASSLTSGGRTDTQYF; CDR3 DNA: TGTGCCAGCAGTCTGACTAGCGGGGGCCGCACAGATACGCAGTATTTT
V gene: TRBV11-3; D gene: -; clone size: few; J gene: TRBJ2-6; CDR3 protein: CASSFGASGANVLTF; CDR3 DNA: TGTGCCAGCAGCTTTGGCGCATCCGGGGCCAACGTCCTGACTTTC